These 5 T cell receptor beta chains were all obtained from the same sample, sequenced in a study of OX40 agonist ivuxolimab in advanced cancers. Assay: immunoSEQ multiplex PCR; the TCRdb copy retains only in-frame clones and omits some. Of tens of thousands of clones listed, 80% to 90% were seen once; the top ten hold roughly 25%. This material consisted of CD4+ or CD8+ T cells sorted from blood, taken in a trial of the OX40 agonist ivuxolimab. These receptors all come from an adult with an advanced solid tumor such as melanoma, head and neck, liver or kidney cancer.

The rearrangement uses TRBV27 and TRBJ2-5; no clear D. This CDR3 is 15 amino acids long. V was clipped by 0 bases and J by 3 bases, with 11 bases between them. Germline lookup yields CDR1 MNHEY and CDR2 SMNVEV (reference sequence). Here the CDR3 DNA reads TGTGCCAGCAGTTTATCGAGAGTAGACGAAGAGACCCAGTACTTC. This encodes CASSLSRVDEETQYF.

This CDR3 is CASSLLYRASTDTQYF. CDR3 bases: TGTGCCAGCAGTTTATTATACAGGGCAAGCACAGATACGCAGTATTTT. This chain links TRBV27 with TRBJ2-3, with D possibly matching TRBD1 (6 bases). The CDR3 has 16 amino acids. The germline gives CDR1 MNHEY, CDR2 SMNVEV (reference sequence). With 1 base removed from V and 0 bases from J, the gap between germline ends came to 11 bases.

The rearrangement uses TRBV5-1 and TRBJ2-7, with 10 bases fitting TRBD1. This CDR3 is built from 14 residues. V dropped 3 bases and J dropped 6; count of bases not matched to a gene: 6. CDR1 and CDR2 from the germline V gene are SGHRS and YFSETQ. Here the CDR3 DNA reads TGCGCCAGCAGCTGGGGACAGGGGACCTCCGAGCAGTACTTC. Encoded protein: CASSWGQGTSEQYF.

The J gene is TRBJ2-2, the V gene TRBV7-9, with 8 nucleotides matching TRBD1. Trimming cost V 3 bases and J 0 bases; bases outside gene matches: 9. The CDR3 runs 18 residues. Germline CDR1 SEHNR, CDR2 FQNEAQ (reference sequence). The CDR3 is CASSFSRGQVPNTGELFF. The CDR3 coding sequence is TGTGCCAGCAGCTTTAGCCGGGGACAGGTACCGAACACCGGGGAGCTGTTTTTT.

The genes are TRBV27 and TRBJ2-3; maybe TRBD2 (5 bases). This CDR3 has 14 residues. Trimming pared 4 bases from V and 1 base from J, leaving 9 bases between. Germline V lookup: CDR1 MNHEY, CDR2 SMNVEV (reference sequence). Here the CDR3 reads CASSWTGRTDTQYF. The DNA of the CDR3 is TGTGCCAGCAGTTGGACTGGGCGCACAGATACGCAGTATTTT.